The rows below give T cell receptor beta chains drawn from one sample of a study of graft-versus-host responses after intestinal transplantation. Clones were sequenced by immunoSEQ multiplex PCR, and TCRdb holds only the in-frame ones, with some missing. Of some 110,000 clones in the sample, more than 90% were seen once. No cognate antigen is known for these TCRs. The sample here was unstimulated CD4+ T cells sorted from spleen or lymph node cells, taken before transplant. The source is a human donor who was the organ donor for an intestinal transplant. The conserved cysteine and the conserved F or W are not part of the CDR3 here. The order of the fields is V gene, J gene, CDR3 protein.

V: TRBV4-3
J: TRBJ1-1
CDR3: ASSPNMVNTEAF

V: TRBV6-5
J: TRBJ1-6
CDR3: ASSYFQGRTPLH

V: TRBV4-2
J: TRBJ2-7
CDR3: ASSQERTLSSYEQY

V: TRBV5-4
J: TRBJ1-4
CDR3: ASSLDTGGEKLF

V: TRBV2
J: TRBJ1-1
CDR3: ASSVLPGNTEAF

V: TRBV7-2
J: TRBJ2-3
CDR3: ASSHIGAGTDTQY

V: TRBV2
J: TRBJ2-5
CDR3: ASSGVFGRETQY

V: TRBV6-6
J: TRBJ2-1
CDR3: ASNNDPSYNEQF

V: TRBV2
J: TRBJ2-7
CDR3: ASRRQGSYEQY

V: TRBV15
J: TRBJ2-5
CDR3: ATSPTGDQETQY

V: TRBV6-1
J: TRBJ1-1
CDR3: ASRRTGGTEAF

V: TRBV6-1
J: TRBJ1-6
CDR3: ASSVSGRNNSPLH

V: TRBV5-1
J: TRBJ2-1
CDR3: ASSLTVNNEQF

V: TRBV19
J: TRBJ2-1
CDR3: ASSTGLDPLKGDEQF

V: TRBV9
J: TRBJ2-7
CDR3: ASSVSWGPYEQY

V: TRBV6-6
J: TRBJ1-1
CDR3: ASSYSTNTEAF

V: TRBV5-1
J: TRBJ1-1
CDR3: ASSFVGLNTEAF

V: TRBV6-5
J: TRBJ1-2
CDR3: ASTKPRVANYGYT

V: TRBV6-5
J: TRBJ1-5
CDR3: ASSYLDNQPQH

V: TRBV7-9
J: TRBJ2-1
CDR3: ASRLIAGPYNEQF

V: TRBV4-2
J: TRBJ2-3
CDR3: ASSQIRASPTQY

V: TRBV25-1
J: TRBJ2-5
CDR3: ASSELGGGETQY

V: TRBV18
J: TRBJ2-1
CDR3: ASSPWQPNEQF

V: TRBV7-8
J: TRBJ2-1
CDR3: ASSTRQGPLDEQF

V: TRBV27
J: TRBJ2-3
CDR3: ASSPFGTSGLDTQY

V: TRBV5-6
J: TRBJ2-7
CDR3: ASSLEGTGLYEQY

V: TRBV6-1
J: TRBJ2-7
CDR3: ASSDKRLATYEQY

V: TRBV7-4
J: TRBJ1-3
CDR3: ASSFWGRGFGNTIY

V: TRBV9
J: TRBJ2-5
CDR3: ASSVGGGETQY

V: TRBV11-2
J: TRBJ2-1
CDR3: ASSLDRGRMNEQF

V: TRBV5-1
J: TRBJ2-5
CDR3: ASSPLRSQETQY

V: TRBV28
J: TRBJ1-1
CDR3: ASLQTGVMVAF

V: TRBV6-5
J: TRBJ1-2
CDR3: ASSDYGYT

V: TRBV28
J: TRBJ1-2
CDR3: ASREPPGANYGYT

V: TRBV2
J: TRBJ1-3
CDR3: ASRDDAGSNTIY

V: TRBV7-3
J: TRBJ2-3
CDR3: ASSLIGGSITDTQY

V: TRBV28
J: TRBJ2-7
CDR3: ASSLGGSEQY

V: TRBV4-2
J: TRBJ2-1
CDR3: ASSLSTSGSSYNEQF

V: TRBV5-1
J: TRBJ2-5
CDR3: ASSFLPGLAVQETQY

V: TRBV6-5
J: TRBJ2-7
CDR3: ASSGGTRISYEQY

V: TRBV13
J: TRBJ2-3
CDR3: ASSLRANTQY